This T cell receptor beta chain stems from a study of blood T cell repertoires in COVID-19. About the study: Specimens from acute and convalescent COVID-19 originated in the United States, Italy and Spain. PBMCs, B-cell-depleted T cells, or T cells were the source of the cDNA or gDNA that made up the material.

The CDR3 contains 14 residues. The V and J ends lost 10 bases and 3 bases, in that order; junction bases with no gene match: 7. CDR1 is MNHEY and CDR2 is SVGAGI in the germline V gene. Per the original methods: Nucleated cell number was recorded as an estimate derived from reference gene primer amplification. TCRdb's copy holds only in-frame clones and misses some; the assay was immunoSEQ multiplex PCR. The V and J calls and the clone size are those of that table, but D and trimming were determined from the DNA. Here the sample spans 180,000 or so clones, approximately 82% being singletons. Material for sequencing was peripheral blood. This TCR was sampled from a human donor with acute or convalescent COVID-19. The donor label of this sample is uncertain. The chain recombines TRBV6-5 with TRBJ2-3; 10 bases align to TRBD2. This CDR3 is CATNSGRLTDTQYF. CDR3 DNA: TGTGCCACCAATAGCGGGAGGCTAACAGATACGCAGTATTTT.